One and the same sample provided the 27 T cell receptor beta chains below, sequenced in a study of blood T cells in healthy people across ages. A sample-barcoded 5' primer and a J-beta primer mix were used in a second PCR of roughly 6 to 11 cycles. TCRdb re-derived calls from the 5' RACE reads in MiXCR, one entry per CDR3 protein. The table records 650,000 to 1,000,000 distinct CDR3 sequences, under 40% of them present only once. Sample: blood. All receptors come from a man aged 18 to 29 in good health.

The gene calls are TRBV7-9 and TRBJ1-1, with D perhaps matching TRBD1 (5 bases). V lost 4 bases to trimming and J lost 8 bases, with 14 bases between them. The CDR3 covers 13 residues. CDR1 SEHNR and CDR2 FQNEAQ come from the germline V gene (reference sequence). CDR3 coding DNA: TGTGCCAGCAGCTCAGGGAGCGGAACCGAAGCTTTCTTT. It translates to CASSSGSGTEAFF. The full variable domain, its missing parts supplied by reference TRBV7-9 and TRBJ1-1, is DTGVSQNPRHKITKRGQNVTFRCDPISEHNRLYWYRQTLGQGPEFLTYFQNEAQLEKSRLLSDRFSAERPKGSFSTLEIQRTEQGDSAMYLCASSSGSGTEAFFGQGTRLTVV.

Turning to this clonotype: Mismatch with germline at one junction end may stem from a read error. This chain links TRBV20-1 with TRBJ2-1, with D possibly being TRBD2 (5 bases). CDR3 size: 13 residues. Germline lookup yields CDR1 DFQATT and CDR2 SNEGSKA (reference sequence). The CDR3 nucleotides read TGCAGTGTTAGAGGCGAGGGCTACAATGAGCAGTTCTTC. It is translated as CSVRGEGYNEQFF.

There are many counts of this clonotype. The chain is built from TRBV4-2 and TRBJ1-2, with no clear D. The CDR3 totals 15 residues. Trimming removed 0 bases at V and 3 bases at J, with 11 bases between. In germline, CDR1 is LGHNA, CDR2 YNFKEQ. CDR3 sequence reads: CASSQDQQLDYGYTF. CDR3 in DNA: TGTGCCAGCAGCCAAGATCAACAGCTCGACTATGGCTACACCTTC.

The sample holds many counts of this clonotype. The gene calls are TRBV12-3 or TRBV12-4 and TRBJ2-5; TRBD2 matches 9 bases. Germline trimming cut 2 bases from V and 0 bases from J; bases unmatched to any gene: 4. There are 16 residues in the CDR3. DNA of the CDR3: TGTGCCAGCAGTTTAAGCGGGGGGACACACCAAGAGACCCAGTACTTC. Translating gives CASSLSGGTHQETQYF.

This rearrangement joins TRBV20-1 to TRBJ2-7; no clear D gene. The DNA end lines up better with TRBJ2-5; the J call may be wrong. This CDR3 has 14 residues. Germline assignment: CDR1 DFQATT and CDR2 SNEGSKA (reference sequence). The CDR3 DNA sequence: TGCAGTGCTAGAGATTGGCTGGGATCCAAGACCCAGTACTTC. Translating gives CSARDWLGSKTQYF.

V is TRBV4-2 and J is TRBJ2-3; no firm D call. V lost 3 bases and J lost 10, with 8 bases in between. The CDR3 consists of 11 residues. Germline assignment: CDR1 LGHNA and CDR2 YNFKEQ. CDR3 DNA sequence: TGTGCCAGCAGCCATAGCTGGGCGCAGTATTTT. Protein: CASSHSWAQYF.

The V call is TRBV7-2, the J call TRBJ2-3; the D gene is possibly TRBD2 (5 bases). In germline, CDR1 is SGHTA, CDR2 FQGNSA. Between the trimmed V and J ends, which lost 0 bases and 7 bases, there was a span of 17 bases. The CDR3 is 16 amino acids. CDR3 in DNA: TGTGCCAGCAGCTTAGCAACGAGTGACCGGGGAAATACGCAGTATTTT. Protein sequence: CASSLATSDRGNTQYF.

This clonotype showed up just once. V gene TRBV7-2 combines with J gene TRBJ2-2; 8 nucleotides line up with TRBD2. The ends lost 5 bases at V and 8 bases at J; junction bases unmatched: 7. This CDR3 comprises 14 residues. Germline V lookup: CDR1 SGHTA, CDR2 FQGNSA. The CDR3 region is CASSPRGGRGELFF. DNA for the CDR3: TGTGCCAGCAGCCCCCGGGGGGGAAGAGGGGAGCTGTTTTTT. Using reference TRBV7-2 and TRBJ2-2 for the parts outside the CDR3, the full variable domain is GAGVSQSPSNKVTEKGKDVELRCDPISGHTALYWYRQSLGQGLEFLIYFQGNSAPDKSGLPSDRFSAERTGGSVSTLTIQRTQQEDSAVYLCASSPRGGRGELFFGEGSRLTVL.

This sequence joins TRBV7-9 and TRBJ1-5; D unclear. The germline V gene has CDR1 SEHNR and CDR2 FQNEAQ (reference sequence). V lost 4 bases and J 2 bases, leaving 9 bases between the germline ends. This CDR3 has 14 residues. CDR3 in amino acids: CASSSNLGNQPQHF. CDR3 in DNA: TGTGCCAGCAGCTCAAACCTTGGCAATCAGCCCCAGCATTTT.

The chain carries TRBV12-3 or TRBV12-4 and TRBJ2-2; 8 bases line up with TRBD1. V dropped 5 bases and J dropped 6; count of bases not matched to a gene: 5. This CDR3 has 14 amino acids. The CDR3 nucleotides read TGTGCCAGCAGTCCGCCGGACAGGGCCGGGGAGCTGTTTTTT. It is translated as CASSPPDRAGELFF.

As to this clonotype: It may be a read error: a sequence one base away is much more abundant. V and J are TRBV10-3 and TRBJ2-3; the D gene is possibly TRBD2 (6 bases). The V gene lost 2 bases and the J gene lost 0 bases, with 9 bases spanning the gap. The germline gives CDR1 ENHRY, CDR2 SYGVKD. The CDR3 spans 15 residues. The CDR3 DNA is TGTGCCATCAGTGAGGCACTAGCTAGCACAGATACGCAGTATTTT. It specifies CAISEALASTDTQYF.

V gene TRBV12-3 or TRBV12-4 combines with J gene TRBJ2-2, with D possibly TRBD1 on 5 matching bases. V lost 5 bases, J lost 6 bases, and 19 bases lay in between. The CDR3 spans 16 residues. This CDR3 reads CASSKTGPWGAGELFF. In DNA form, the CDR3 reads TGTGCCAGCAGTAAAACTGGACCCTGGGGCGCCGGGGAGCTGTTTTTT.

A remark on this clonotype: Mismatch with germline at one junction end may stem from a read error. The chain couples TRBV7-2 to TRBJ2-3, with TRBD1 as a possible D gene (6 bases). The CDR3 is made up of 15 amino acids. Germline V gene sequence: CDR1 SGHTA, CDR2 FQGNSA. The DNA for the CDR3 is TGTGCCAGCAGCCCAGGGACACCCTACACAGATGCGCAGTATTTT. Amino acid sequence: CASSPGTPYTDAQYF.

This clonotype was seen repeatedly, ten times or more. The chain uses TRBV29-1 and TRBJ2-5; D remains ambiguous. Germline CDR1 is SQVTM and CDR2 is ANQGSEA. This CDR3 spans 11 amino acids. The germline V and J ends were trimmed by 6 bases and 7 bases, with 12 bases remaining between them. The CDR3 protein is CSVLTARTQYF. For the CDR3, the DNA is TGCAGCGTCTTAACCGCGCGGACCCAGTACTTC.

The chain links TRBV7-2 to TRBJ1-6, with a weak D call TRBD1 (5 bases). The CDR3 contains 15 residues. The V and J ends lost 1 base and 5 bases respectively, with 9 bases between them. Looked up from germline, CDR1 is SGHTA and CDR2 is FQGNSA. The CDR3 nucleotides read TGTGCCAGCAGCTTAGGCGGGACGGATAATTCACCCCTCCACTTT. This encodes CASSLGGTDNSPLHF.

This clonotype was detected ten times or more. The CDR3 is CSVEYDNEQFF. The CDR3, as DNA: TGCAGCGTTGAGTATGACAATGAGCAGTTCTTC. J is TRBJ2-1 and V is TRBV29-1; D not certain. The length of the CDR3 is 11 residues. Germline-derived CDR1 and CDR2 are SQVTM and ANQGSEA. V was trimmed by 3 bases and J by 5 bases, leaving 5 bases between them.

V and J are TRBV6-5 and TRBJ1-2; D is ambiguous. The germline CDR1 and CDR2 sequences are MNHEY and SVGAGI. V was shortened by 0 bases and J by 4 bases, with 12 bases between the two germline ends. The CDR3 runs to 15 residues. The CDR3 reads CASSYSTMIVYGYTF. The CDR3, as DNA: TGTGCCAGCAGTTACTCGACTATGATAGTCTATGGCTACACCTTC.

About this clonotype: Germline and junction disagree at one end, which may indicate a read error. The chain carries TRBV9 and TRBJ2-3; the match to TRBD2 covers 9 bases. CDR3 size: 16 residues. Germline V gene lookup returns CDR1 SGDLS and CDR2 YYNGEE. The CDR3 spells CANSSKIAGGTDTQYF. The CDR3 DNA reads TGTGCCAACAGCTCGAAGATAGCGGGGGGCACAGATACGCAGTATTTT.

The chain joins TRBV7-2 to TRBJ2-5; D may be TRBD1 (6 bases). This CDR3 spans 13 amino acids. CDR1 and CDR2 from the germline V gene are SGHTA and FQGNSA. Trimming took 2 bases from V and 4 from J, leaving 8 bases between them. CDR3 DNA: TGTACCAGCAGCTTACAGGGGCGAGAGACCCAGTACTTC. This translates into CTSSLQGRETQYF.

This clonotype has ten or more counts. The rearrangement uses TRBV7-2 and TRBJ1-2; TRBD1 matches 9 bases. V shed 2 bases and J 8 bases; nucleotides not matched to a gene: 6. Germline V lookup: CDR1 SGHTA, CDR2 FQGNSA. The CDR3 consists of 14 residues. The CDR3 region has the DNA TGTGCCAGCAGCTTACCTGGACAGGGGCACGGCTACACCTTC. Translated, it gives CASSLPGQGHGYTF. Full variable domain (missing parts from reference TRBV7-2 and TRBJ1-2): GAGVSQSPSNKVTEKGKDVELRCDPISGHTALYWYRQSLGQGLEFLIYFQGNSAPDKSGLPSDRFSAERTGGSVSTLTIQRTQQEDSAVYLCASSLPGQGHGYTFGSGTRLTVV.

The chain is built from TRBV4-3 and TRBJ1-5, with TRBD1 as a possible D gene (6 bases). Trimming removed 0 bases at V and 6 bases at J, with 9 bases between. The length of the CDR3 is 14 residues. The germline V gene has CDR1 LGHNA and CDR2 YSLEER. The CDR3 loop reads CASSQDQGIQPQHF. Here the CDR3 DNA reads TGCGCCAGCAGCCAAGATCAGGGGATTCAGCCCCAGCATTTT.

V and J are TRBV6-5 and TRBJ2-1; weak D call: TRBD1 (6 bases). The CDR3 extends over 17 amino acids. V was trimmed by 4 bases and J by 0 bases, leaving 16 bases between them. From germline, CDR1 is MNHEY and CDR2 SVGAGI. The CDR3 bases are TGTGCCAGCAGTTGGGGGCAGGGGTACAGCTCCTACAATGAGCAGTTCTTC. Translated, it gives CASSWGQGYSSYNEQFF.

The chain links TRBV4-3 to TRBJ1-2; tentative D call: TRBD1 (6 bases). The CDR3 has 17 amino acids. Germline-derived CDR1 and CDR2 are LGHNA and YSLEER. The ends were cut back, 0 bases at V and 8 bases at J, with 22 bases in the middle. The CDR3 DNA is TGCGCCAGCAGCCAAGATGAGGGAGGGGACATGACTATGGGCTACACCTTC. It is translated as CASSQDEGGDMTMGYTF.

The chain carries TRBV7-2 and TRBJ2-1; D is perhaps TRBD2 (6 bases). CDR1 SGHTA and CDR2 FQGNSA come from the germline V gene. The V and J ends lost 3 bases and 10 bases respectively, with 19 bases between them. The CDR3 runs 15 residues. Written as DNA, the CDR3 is TGTGCCAGCAGCTTTGGCCTTACCCCGGAGGGGGAGCAGTTCTTC. Translation gives CASSFGLTPEGEQFF.

This clonotype was seen repeatedly, ten times or more. J is TRBJ2-5 and V is TRBV4-2; 7 bases are a match to TRBD2. V was clipped by 1 base and J by 0 bases; unmatched bases: 8. Germline V gene sequence: CDR1 LGHNA, CDR2 YNFKEQ. The CDR3 consists of 17 residues. In nucleotides, the CDR3 is TGTGCCAGCAGCCAAGGGTTGGGCGGGAGTGACCAAGAGACCCAGTACTTC. It translates to CASSQGLGGSDQETQYF.

This clonotype was seen ten or more times. CDR3 coding DNA: TGTGCCAGCAGCCGGATTCTTAACACAGATACGCAGTATTTT. Protein sequence: CASSRILNTDTQYF. The chain links TRBV7-2 to TRBJ2-3, with D unclear. The CDR3 covers 14 residues. Trimming stripped 5 bases from V and 2 bases from J, with 11 bases between. Germline CDR1 reads SGHTA; CDR2 reads FQGNSA.

V is TRBV7-3 and J is TRBJ2-7, with D perhaps matching TRBD2 (5 bases). V lost 5 bases and J lost 7, with 15 bases in between. The V gene's germline CDR1 is SGHTA and CDR2 FQGTGA. This CDR3 comprises 13 residues. DNA for the CDR3: TGTGCCAGCAGCCCCGCGGGCGACAATGAGCAGTACTTC. As protein: CASSPAGDNEQYF.